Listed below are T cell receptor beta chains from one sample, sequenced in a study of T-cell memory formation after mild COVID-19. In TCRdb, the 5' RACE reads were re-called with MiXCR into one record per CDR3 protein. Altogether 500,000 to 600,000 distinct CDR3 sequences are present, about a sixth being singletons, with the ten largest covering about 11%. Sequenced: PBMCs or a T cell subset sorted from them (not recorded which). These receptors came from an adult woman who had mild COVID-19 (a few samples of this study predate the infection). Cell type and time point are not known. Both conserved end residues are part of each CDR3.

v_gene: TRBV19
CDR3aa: CASSIDPGFRTEAFF

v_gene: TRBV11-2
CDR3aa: CASSLDELSTGTGGYEQYF

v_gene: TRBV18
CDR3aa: CASSQASGGTYEQYF

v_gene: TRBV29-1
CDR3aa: CSVDRGGNTIYF

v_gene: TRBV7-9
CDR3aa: CASSLEASGQQETQYF

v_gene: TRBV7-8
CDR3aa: CASSFAGSDTEAFF

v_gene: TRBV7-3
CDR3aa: CASSRGPRTGDPEAFF

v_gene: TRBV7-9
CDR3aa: CASSLALGEAETQYF

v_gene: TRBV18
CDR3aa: CASSPSGGSSGNTIYF

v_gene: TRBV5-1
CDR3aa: CASYLGLAGGENEQFF

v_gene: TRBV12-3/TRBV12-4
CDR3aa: CASTLGQGRRNEQFF

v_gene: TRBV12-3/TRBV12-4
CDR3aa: CASSLLWTGQYF

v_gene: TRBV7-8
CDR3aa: CASSPRTGVNTEAFF

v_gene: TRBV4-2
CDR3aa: CASSQDVGLARNEQFF

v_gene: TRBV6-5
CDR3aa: CASSQYLAGAYNEQFF

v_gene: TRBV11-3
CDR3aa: CASSFGRSSEQYF

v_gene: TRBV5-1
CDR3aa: CASSLRASGEDTQYF

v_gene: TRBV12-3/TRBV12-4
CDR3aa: CASSLSSGASYEQYF

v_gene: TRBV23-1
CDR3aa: CASSRSTIGSGSTDTQYF

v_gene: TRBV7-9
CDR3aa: CASSSPQFFREQYF

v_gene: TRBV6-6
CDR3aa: CASSPGTGHGYTF

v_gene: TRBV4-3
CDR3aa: CASSQDLAGQGQPQHF

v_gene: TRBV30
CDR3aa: CACLTGQVNTGELFF

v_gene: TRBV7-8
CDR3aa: CASSFNRDTYQQFF

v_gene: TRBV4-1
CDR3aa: CASRRAGGDGNTIYF

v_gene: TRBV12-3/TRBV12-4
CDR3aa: CASSSQGWAGTEAFF

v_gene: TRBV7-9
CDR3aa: CASSLAGQGRELFF

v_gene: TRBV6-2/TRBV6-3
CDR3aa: CASTAGGGSPQHF

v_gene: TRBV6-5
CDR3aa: CASSGGVPGLAGALSDTQYF

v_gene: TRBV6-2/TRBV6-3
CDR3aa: CASASLDTQYF

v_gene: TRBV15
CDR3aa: CATSTHPRPGGSSPLHF

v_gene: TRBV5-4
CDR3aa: CASSRSTGGGETQYF

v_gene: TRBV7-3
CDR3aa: CASSSTPGTAEQYF

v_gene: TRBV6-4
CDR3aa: CASSLAITSSYNEQFF

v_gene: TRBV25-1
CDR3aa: CSPPSAKVGKRAQYF

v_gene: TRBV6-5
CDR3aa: CASGTGPIFSGANVLTF

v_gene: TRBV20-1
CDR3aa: CSATRGATDSNQPQHF